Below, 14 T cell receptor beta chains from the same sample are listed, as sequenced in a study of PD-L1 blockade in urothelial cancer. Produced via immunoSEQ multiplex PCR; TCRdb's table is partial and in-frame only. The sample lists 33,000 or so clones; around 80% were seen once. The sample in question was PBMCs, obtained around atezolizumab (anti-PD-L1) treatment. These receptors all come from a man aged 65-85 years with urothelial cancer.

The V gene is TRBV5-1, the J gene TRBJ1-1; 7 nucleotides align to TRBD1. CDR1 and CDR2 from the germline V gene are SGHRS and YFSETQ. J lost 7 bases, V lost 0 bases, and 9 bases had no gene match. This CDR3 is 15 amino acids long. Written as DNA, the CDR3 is TGCGCCAGCAGCTTGGCGTACGGGACAGCCTATGAAGCTTTCTTT. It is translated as CASSLAYGTAYEAFF.

CDR3 nucleotides: TGTGCCAGCAGCCCCAGGGGGAGGAACACTGAAGCTTTCTTT. It yields the protein CASSPRGRNTEAFF. The chain carries TRBV7-2 and TRBJ1-1, with 7 bases that match TRBD1. The CDR3 covers 14 residues. Germline V gene lookup returns CDR1 SGHTA and CDR2 FQGNSA. V shed 5 bases, J shed 1 base, and the junction held 4 bases outside the gene matches.

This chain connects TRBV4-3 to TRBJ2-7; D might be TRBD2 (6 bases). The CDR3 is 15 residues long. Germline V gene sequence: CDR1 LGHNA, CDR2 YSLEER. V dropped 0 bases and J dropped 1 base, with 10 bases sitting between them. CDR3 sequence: CASSQDNAGSYEQYF. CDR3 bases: TGCGCCAGCAGCCAAGATAACGCGGGGTCCTACGAGCAGTACTTC.

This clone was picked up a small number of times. CDR3 sequence: CASSLAGDYPTRVDTQYF. The CDR3 DNA follows: TGCGCCAGCAGCTTGGCCGGAGACTACCCTACAAGGGTAGATACGCAGTATTTT. The chain has TRBV5-1 and TRBJ2-3; TRBD2 might be the D (5 bases). Germline V gives CDR1 SGHRS, CDR2 YFSETQ. There are 18 residues in the CDR3. The V gene lost 0 bases and the J gene lost 5 bases, with 22 bases spanning the gap.

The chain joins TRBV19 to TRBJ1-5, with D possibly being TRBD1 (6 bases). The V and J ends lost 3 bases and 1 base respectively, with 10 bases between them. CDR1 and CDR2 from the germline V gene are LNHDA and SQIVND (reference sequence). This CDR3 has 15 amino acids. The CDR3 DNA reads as TGTGCCAGTAGTATTAGGGGGGGAAGCAATCAGCCCCAGCATTTT. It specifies CASSIRGGSNQPQHF. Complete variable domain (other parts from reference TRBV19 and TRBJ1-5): DGGITQSPKYLFRKEGQNVTLSCEQNLNHDAMYWYRQDPGQGLRLIYYSQIVNDFQKGDIAEGYSVSREKKESFPLTVTSAQKNPTAFYLCASSIRGGSNQPQHFGDGTRLSIL.

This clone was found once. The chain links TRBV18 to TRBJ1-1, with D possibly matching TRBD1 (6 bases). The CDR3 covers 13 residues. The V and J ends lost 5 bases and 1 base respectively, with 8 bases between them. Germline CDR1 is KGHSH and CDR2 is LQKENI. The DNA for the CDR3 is TGTGCCAGCTCAAGACAGGAGAACACTGAAGCTTTCTTT. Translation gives CASSRQENTEAFF.

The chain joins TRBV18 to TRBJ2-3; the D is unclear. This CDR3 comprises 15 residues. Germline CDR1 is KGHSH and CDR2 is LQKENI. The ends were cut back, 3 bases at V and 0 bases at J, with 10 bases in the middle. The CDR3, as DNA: TGTGCCAGCTCACCTCTTACGACTAGCACAGATACGCAGTATTTT. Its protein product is CASSPLTTSTDTQYF.

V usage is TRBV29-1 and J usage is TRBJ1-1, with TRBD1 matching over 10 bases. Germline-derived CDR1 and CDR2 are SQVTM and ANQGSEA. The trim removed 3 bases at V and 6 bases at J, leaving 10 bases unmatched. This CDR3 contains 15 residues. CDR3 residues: CSVDFRDRGSPEAFF. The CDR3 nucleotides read TGCAGCGTTGATTTTAGGGACAGGGGTTCCCCTGAAGCTTTCTTT. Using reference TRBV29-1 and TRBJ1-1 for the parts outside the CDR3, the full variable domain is SAVISQKPSRDICQRGTSLTIQCQVDSQVTMMFWYRQQPGQSLTLIATANQGSEATYESGFVIDKFPISRPNLTFSTLTVSNMSPEDSSIYLCSVDFRDRGSPEAFFGQGTRLTVV.

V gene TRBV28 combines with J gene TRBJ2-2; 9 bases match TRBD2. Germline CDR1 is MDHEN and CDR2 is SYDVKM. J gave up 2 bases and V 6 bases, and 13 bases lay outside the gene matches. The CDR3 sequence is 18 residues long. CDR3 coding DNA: TGTGCCAGCAGCTTAGGGTGGCTAGCGGGAAAAAACACCGGGGAGCTGTTTTTT. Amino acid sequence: CASSLGWLAGKNTGELFF.

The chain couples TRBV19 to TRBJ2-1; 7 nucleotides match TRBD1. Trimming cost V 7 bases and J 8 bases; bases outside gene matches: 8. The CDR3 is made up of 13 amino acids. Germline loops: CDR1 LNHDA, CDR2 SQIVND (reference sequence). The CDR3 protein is CASKSQGEHEQFF. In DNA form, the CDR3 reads TGTGCCAGTAAATCTCAGGGGGAACATGAGCAGTTCTTC.

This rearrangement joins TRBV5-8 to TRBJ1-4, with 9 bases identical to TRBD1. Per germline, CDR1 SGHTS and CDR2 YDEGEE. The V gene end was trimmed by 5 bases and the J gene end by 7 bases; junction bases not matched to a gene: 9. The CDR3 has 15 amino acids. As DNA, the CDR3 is TGTGCCAGCAGAAATATCGGGACAGGGATTGAAAAACTGTTTTTT. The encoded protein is CASRNIGTGIEKLFF.

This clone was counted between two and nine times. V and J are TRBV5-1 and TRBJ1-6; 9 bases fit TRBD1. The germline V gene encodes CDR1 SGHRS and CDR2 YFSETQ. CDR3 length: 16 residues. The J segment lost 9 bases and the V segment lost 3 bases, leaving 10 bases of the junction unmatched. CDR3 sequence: CASSSGPGQGSSPLHF. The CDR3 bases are TGCGCCAGCAGCTCGGGACCGGGACAGGGAAGTTCACCCCTCCACTTT.

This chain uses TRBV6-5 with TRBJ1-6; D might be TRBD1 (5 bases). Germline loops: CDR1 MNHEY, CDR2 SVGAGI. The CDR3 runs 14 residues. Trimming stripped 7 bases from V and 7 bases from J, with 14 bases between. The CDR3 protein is CASTRAGVNSPLHF. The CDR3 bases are TGTGCCAGCACCAGGGCGGGAGTAAATTCACCCCTCCACTTT.

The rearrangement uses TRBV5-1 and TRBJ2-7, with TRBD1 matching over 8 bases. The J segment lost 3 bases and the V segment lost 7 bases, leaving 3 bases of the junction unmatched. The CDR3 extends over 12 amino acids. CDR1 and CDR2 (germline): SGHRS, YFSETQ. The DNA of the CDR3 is TGCGCCAGCTCGGGACAGGTCTACGAGCAGTACTTC. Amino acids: CASSGQVYEQYF.